The next 26 T cell receptor beta chains were all read from a single sample in a study of CD8+CD57+ T cells in acquired aplastic anemia. Template material for TCR beta VDJ and CDR3 profiling consisted of genomic DNA. TCRdb used MiXCR to reprocess the reads, holding one entry per CDR3 protein. The sample consists of 300,000 or so distinct CDR3 sequences, 55% to 65% of them appearing once. Sequenced: sorted CD4+, CD8+, or CD8+CD57+ T cells (not recorded which) from PBMCs. These TCRs come from a human donor with severe aplastic anemia or a healthy control (not recorded which).

Here the CDR3 reads CASSWTGSINGYTF. In DNA form, the CDR3 reads TGTGCCAGCAGTTGGACAGGGTCGATTAATGGCTACACCTTC. The chain recombines TRBV6-2 or TRBV6-3 with TRBJ1-2; TRBD1 matches 8 bases. CDR1 and CDR2 from the germline V gene are MNHEY and SVGEGT. This CDR3 contains 14 residues. V trimming: 4 bases; J trimming: 6 bases; junction bases outside the gene matches: 7.

The gene calls are TRBV6-2 or TRBV6-3 and TRBJ1-4; D uncertain. Germline values: CDR1 MNHEY, CDR2 SVGEGT. The CDR3 is 16 amino acids. The V and J ends lost 2 bases and 5 bases respectively, with 15 bases between them. The CDR3 reads CASSYLPTLENEKLFF. The CDR3 nucleotides are TGTGCCAGCAGTTACCTCCCGACACTAGAGAATGAAAAACTGTTTTTT.

The genes are TRBV12-3 or TRBV12-4 and TRBJ2-7; 7 bases are shared with TRBD1. The CDR3 contains 14 residues. V was clipped by 3 bases and J by 2 bases; unmatched bases: 4. CDR3 coding DNA: TGTGCCAGCAGTTTTACAGGGGCTCCCTACGAGCAGTACTTC. The encoded protein is CASSFTGAPYEQYF.

The J gene is TRBJ2-3, the V gene TRBV24-1, with TRBD1 matching over 10 bases. Per germline, CDR1 KGHDR and CDR2 SFDVKD. The CDR3 runs 15 residues. With V trimmed by 4 bases and J by 3 bases, 3 bases remained unmatched. This CDR3 is CATSDRGQGTDTQYF. CDR3 coding DNA: TGTGCCACCAGTGACCGGGGACAGGGGACAGATACGCAGTATTTT.

This chain links TRBV19 with TRBJ2-1; D perhaps matches TRBD2 (6 bases). Trimming pared 8 bases from V and 6 bases from J, leaving 17 bases between. The germline V gene encodes CDR1 LNHDA and CDR2 SQIVND (reference sequence). The CDR3 length is 14 residues. DNA of the CDR3: TGTGCCAGTTCCCGCCTCCGGGAGATCAATGAGCAGTTCTTC. Its translation: CASSRLREINEQFF.

This clonotype was seen ten or more times. The chain links TRBV20-1 to TRBJ2-3; possibly TRBD1 or TRBD2 for D (5 bases each). The CDR3 runs to 14 residues. Germline CDR1 reads DFQATT; CDR2 reads SNEGSKA (reference sequence). The V end was cut by 5 bases, the J end by 4 bases, with 16 bases between. As DNA, the CDR3 is TGCAGTGCTTCCGGGGCCATAGGCCCAGATACGCAGTATTTT. It is translated as CSASGAIGPDTQYF.

This clonotype came up once. The chain has TRBV20-1 and TRBJ2-3; 8 bases match TRBD1. The CDR3 is made up of 12 amino acids. The junction had 4 bases not matched to a gene; V was cut back by 7 bases and J by 4 bases. Germline V gene lookup returns CDR1 DFQATT and CDR2 SNEGSKA (reference sequence). The CDR3 DNA follows: TGCAGTGGGTCAGGGGGCGCAGATACGCAGTATTTT. Protein product: CSGSGGADTQYF.

This chain uses TRBV20-1 with TRBJ2-5, with D unclear. In germline, CDR1 is DFQATT, CDR2 SNEGSKA (reference sequence). Between the trimmed V and J ends, which lost 0 bases and 5 bases, there was a span of 7 bases. This CDR3 has 12 residues. In DNA form, the CDR3 reads TGCAGTGCTAGAGATCAGAGGGAGACCCAGTACTTC. This translates into CSARDQRETQYF.

The rearrangement joins TRBV20-1 to TRBJ1-1, with no clear D. This CDR3 spans 13 amino acids. Germline values: CDR1 DFQATT, CDR2 SNEGSKA (reference sequence). V gave up 5 bases and J gave up 2 bases, with 12 bases separating them. CDR3 coding DNA: TGCAGTGCTTCCACGGACGTAAACACTGAAGCTTTCTTT. It encodes CSASTDVNTEAFF.

The chain has TRBV20-1 and TRBJ2-5; 11 bases are shared with TRBD1. This CDR3 region has 12 residues. Looked up from germline, CDR1 is DFQATT and CDR2 is SNEGSKA (reference sequence). The CDR3 nucleotides are TGCCCTGGACAGGGGGCGGTAGAGACCCAGTACTTC. This gives the protein CPGQGAVETQYF.

The V and J genes are TRBV19 and TRBJ2-7; the D is unclear. CDR3 size: 16 residues. Germline lookup yields CDR1 LNHDA and CDR2 SQIVND (reference sequence). Between the trimmed V and J ends, which lost 1 base and 0 bases, there was a span of 13 bases. In nucleotides, the CDR3 is TGTGCCAGTAGTATAGCGGGCGGACGGCTCTCCTACGAGCAGTACTTC. As protein: CASSIAGGRLSYEQYF.

This chain connects TRBV20-1 to TRBJ2-1; D might be TRBD1 (5 bases). The CDR3 has 15 residues. Germline loops: CDR1 DFQATT, CDR2 SNEGSKA (reference sequence). The V end lost 0 bases, the J end lost 4 bases, and 13 bases lay between the germline ends. The CDR3 nucleotides read TGCAGTGCTAGAGATCTTGACAGCCCTTACAATGAGCAGTTCTTC. Residues: CSARDLDSPYNEQFF.

This clonotype turned up a few times. The CDR3 is CASSPRMEVFYTF. In nucleotides, the CDR3 is TGTGCCAGCTCACCACGAATGGAGGTTTTTTACACCTTC. This chain uses TRBV18 with TRBJ1-2; D is unclear. The CDR3 runs 13 residues. V dropped 1 base and J dropped 11 bases, with 14 bases sitting between them. Germline V gene data show CDR1 as KGHSH and CDR2 as LQKENI.

This clonotype was seen at least ten times. The chain combines TRBV7-2 with TRBJ1-1; no clear D gene. Trimming shortened V by 6 bases and J by 0 bases, and 11 bases separated the two germline ends. From germline, CDR1 is SGHTA and CDR2 FQGNSA. The CDR3 has 14 residues. DNA of the CDR3: TGTGCCAGCAGTCCGACTCAGGTGAACACTGAAGCTTTCTTT. Translating it yields CASSPTQVNTEAFF.

This clonotype appeared many times. This rearrangement joins TRBV7-2 to TRBJ2-7; 7 bases match TRBD2. The CDR3 contains 15 residues. V lost 6 bases and J lost 2; bases outside the gene matches: 10. Germline V CDR1 and CDR2: SGHTA, FQGNSA. CDR3 nucleotide sequence: TGTGCCAGCAGTTCTCTGCGGGGGTTCGCCTACGAGCAGTACTTC. Translating it yields CASSSLRGFAYEQYF.

About this clonotype itself: One end of the junction does not line up with germline, which may come from a read error. V and J are TRBV5-1 and TRBJ2-7; perhaps D is TRBD1 or TRBD2 (5 bases each). The CDR3 runs to 14 residues. CDR1 and CDR2 (germline): SGHRS, YFSETQ. The CDR3 sequence: CASSAPGREYEQYF. DNA for the CDR3: TGTGCCAGCAGCGCCCCGGGACGGGAATACGAGCAGTACTTC. The full variable domain, its missing parts supplied by reference TRBV5-1 and TRBJ2-7, is KAGVTQTPRYLIKTRGQQVTLSCSPISGHRSVSWYQQTPGQGLQFLFEYFSETQRNKGNFPGRFSGRQFSNSRSEMNVSTLELGDSALYLCASSAPGREYEQYFGPGTRLTVT.

V usage is TRBV6-1 and J usage is TRBJ2-1; D is possibly TRBD1 or TRBD2 (5 bases each). Per germline, CDR1 MNHNS and CDR2 SASEGT. V was pared by 5 bases and J by 0 bases, with 17 bases between. The CDR3 has 17 amino acids. Here the CDR3 DNA reads TGTGCCAGCAGTTACTCGAGGTGGGGGAGCTCCTACAATGAGCAGTTCTTC. It encodes CASSYSRWGSSYNEQFF.

V and J are TRBV10-2 and TRBJ2-7, with a weak D call TRBD1 (5 bases). The CDR3 runs 14 residues. V lost 7 bases and J lost 6, with 19 bases in between. Germline loops: CDR1 WSHSY, CDR2 SAAADI. The CDR3 spells CASTTNSRASEQYV. CDR3 bases: TGCGCCAGCACTACGAATTCCAGGGCCAGCGAGCAGTACGTC.

In regard to this clonotype: The CDR3 carries no conserved terminal phenylalanine or tryptophan, so it likely arises from a read error. The DNA is omitted, as the CDR3 cannot be located on it reliably, and the CDR3 follows TCRdb's listing. The chain carries TRBV20-1 and TRBJ2-5. The CDR3 is 8 amino acids in total, end residues counted. Germline CDR1 is DFQATT and CDR2 is SNEGSKA (reference sequence). The CDR3 spells CSARELVS.

For this clonotype: This could be a read error, since a much larger clone is one nucleotide away. The genes are TRBV6-5 and TRBJ1-2; D call uncertain. Trimming left V 7 bases short and J 8 bases short, with 17 bases between. Germline V gives CDR1 MNHEY, CDR2 SVGAGI. The CDR3 loop spans 13 amino acids. CDR3 region: CASTPSSGRGYTF. Here the CDR3 DNA reads TGTGCCAGCACCCCCAGCTCCGGACGGGGCTACACCTTC.

The gene calls are TRBV5-1 and TRBJ2-2; TRBD2 matches 10 bases. The ends lost 7 bases at V and 9 bases at J; junction bases unmatched: 9. CDR3 length equals 14 residues. In germline, CDR1 is SGHRS, CDR2 YFSETQ. This CDR3 is CASRSGGASRELFF. The CDR3 nucleotides read TGCGCCAGCCGCAGCGGGGGGGCCTCCCGGGAGCTGTTTTTT.

This clonotype turned up a few times. The rearrangement links TRBV10-2 to TRBJ2-5, with 10 nucleotides matching TRBD1. This CDR3 contains 13 residues. Trimming cost V 8 bases and J 1 base; bases outside gene matches: 1. Germline values: CDR1 WSHSY, CDR2 SAAADI. The DNA for the CDR3 is TGCGCCAGCGGGACAGGGGTCCAAGAGACCCAGTACTTC. This encodes CASGTGVQETQYF.

Regarding this clonotype: Relative to the germline gene, one junction end is altered; a read error may explain this. The CDR3 nucleotides read TGTGCCGGCAGTTTATGGACAGGGCCTCAGCTCCAGCATTTT. Protein sequence: CAGSLWTGPQLQHF. J is TRBJ1-5 and V is TRBV28; 8 bases are shared with TRBD1. The CDR3 is 14 residues long. The V gene's germline CDR1 is MDHEN and CDR2 SYDVKM.

The count of this clonotype is one. Likely a read error: the CDR3 ends without its conserved phenylalanine or tryptophan. The J gene is TRBJ1-6, the V gene TRBV20-1; the D is unclear. The germline V and J ends were trimmed by 1 base and 5 bases, with 6 bases remaining between them. Per germline, CDR1 DFQATT and CDR2 SNEGSKA (reference sequence). The CDR3 runs to 13 residues. In DNA, the CDR3 is TGCAGTGCTAGAGCAGAGAATAATTCACCCCTCCACTCT. Its protein is CSARAENNSPLHS.

The genes are TRBV6-1 and TRBJ2-2, with D perhaps being TRBD1 or TRBD2 (6 bases each). Germline lookup yields CDR1 MNHNS and CDR2 SASEGT. The CDR3 runs 16 residues. V lost 7 bases and J lost 5, with 20 bases in between. CDR3: CASTAAWGAGTGELFF. The CDR3 DNA reads TGTGCCAGCACTGCCGCCTGGGGGGCGGGAACCGGGGAGCTGTTTTTT.

The chain employs TRBV9 and TRBJ2-1, with 10 nucleotides matching TRBD2. The V segment lost 3 bases and the J segment 5 bases; nucleotides outside the gene matches: 2. The CDR3 is made up of 14 amino acids. CDR1 and CDR2 (germline): SGDLS, YYNGEE. The CDR3 region has the DNA TGTGCCAGCAGCGCAACTAGCGGGGACAATGAGCAGTTCTTC. It yields the protein CASSATSGDNEQFF.